This T cell receptor beta chain came from a study of blood T cell repertoires in COVID-19. In this sample, this clone turned up once. CDR1 and CDR2 from the germline V gene are SGDLS and YYNGEE. This CDR3 is built from 14 residues. V dropped 7 bases and J dropped 1; count of bases not matched to a gene: 5. Authors' methods: Nucleated cell counts were estimated from reference gene primer amplification. Method: immunoSEQ multiplex PCR; TCRdb's copy keeps in-frame clones and lacks some. The DNA was the basis for D and trimming; V, J and clone size are from that table. Of over 150,000 clones listed, 90% are singletons.

The sequence was obtained from a man aged 50-60 years with acute or convalescent COVID-19. Material for sequencing was peripheral blood. V gene TRBV9 combines with J gene TRBJ2-3; 8 bases are shared with TRBD2. The DNA for the CDR3 is TGTGCCAGCTCCGAAGCGGGGGGCACAGATACGCAGTATTTT. This translates into CASSEAGGTDTQYF. Looking up the rest from reference TRBV9 and TRBJ2-3 gives the full variable domain: DSGVTQTPKHLITATGQRVTLRCSPRSGDLSVYWYQQSLDQGLQFLIQYYNGEERAKGNILERFSAQQFPDLHSELNLSSLELGDSALYFCASSEAGGTDTQYFGPGTRLTVL.